This is a list of T cell receptor beta chains from one sample in a study of early T cells in non-severe SARS-CoV-2 infection. TCRdb passed the 5' RACE reads through MiXCR, listing each CDR3 protein once. The repertoire holds roughly 92,000 distinct CDR3 sequences, with 9.5% to 15% as singletons. Sequenced here: whole blood, sampled at baseline. These receptors originate from an adult who was a healthcare worker with PCR-confirmed SARS-CoV-2 infection or an uninfected control (not recorded which). Each CDR3 is given without its conserved first and last residue.

TRBV10-3	TRBJ2-5	ATGTSGGETQY
TRBV3-1	TRBJ2-5	ASSQDQTPRGWDLQETQY
TRBV5-4	TRBJ1-2	ASSLGGQHYGYT
TRBV18	TRBJ2-7	ASSPLGSWIDEQY
TRBV20-1	TRBJ2-5	SALQSETQY
TRBV27	TRBJ1-1	ASSLVGTGNTEAF
TRBV12-3/TRBV12-4	TRBJ2-4	ASSSYSAKNIQY
TRBV27	TRBJ1-6	ASSSTGVNSPLH
TRBV14	TRBJ2-5	ASSLDARETQY
TRBV14	TRBJ2-2	ASSRTSGYTGELF
TRBV19	TRBJ1-4	ASSIRLGNEKLF
TRBV20-1	TRBJ2-1	SARDFLQVRDGVF
TRBV12-5	TRBJ1-5	ASGPGGPQH
TRBV19	TRBJ2-5	ASSIRTGFKETQY
TRBV3-1	TRBJ2-7	ASSQGRLLLSYEQY
TRBV12-3/TRBV12-4	TRBJ2-5	ASSPLGVQETQY
TRBV5-6	TRBJ1-1	ASSLAWVGNTEAF
TRBV29-1	TRBJ2-5	SVGVALGQTQY
TRBV12-5	TRBJ2-3	ASGRGTSGRVDTQY
TRBV12-5	TRBJ2-5	ASGESRDYQETQY
TRBV7-3	TRBJ1-1	ASSLGGVAEAF
TRBV5-1	TRBJ1-4	ASSGGTGLQKLF
TRBV10-3	TRBJ2-3	AISEGTGASTDTQY
TRBV10-3	TRBJ1-2	AISPGQGAGYT
TRBV7-9	TRBJ2-1	ASSPSWRFYNEQF
TRBV7-3	TRBJ2-1	ASSLAIAGDSYNEQF
TRBV13	TRBJ2-7	ASSPGTGYEQY
TRBV12-3/TRBV12-4	TRBJ2-3	ASSLERDRVGADTQY
TRBV20-1	TRBJ1-6	SAEPGQVPSSYNSPLH
TRBV11-3	TRBJ2-3	ASTRIAGTEDTQY
TRBV3-1	TRBJ2-4	ASSPPPGGKSSSKNIQY
TRBV4-1	TRBJ2-3	ASSPEPPPGGRTDTQY
TRBV6-5	TRBJ2-1	ASSYLPSGRPYEQF
TRBV28	TRBJ2-1	ASSFPPGTSGGGEQF
TRBV7-2	TRBJ2-3	ASSVQGVSTDTQY
TRBV19	TRBJ2-7	ASSVRGASYEQY
TRBV9	TRBJ2-7	ASSVDGQGIYEQY
TRBV11-3	TRBJ2-1	ASESRDRVSYNEQF
TRBV7-6	TRBJ2-5	ASSYRTSGGETQY
TRBV2	TRBJ1-2	ASNGNYGYT
TRBV7-2	TRBJ2-1	ASSWGWGLAGGDNEQF
TRBV5-4	TRBJ2-7	ASTTGTAYEQY
TRBV5-1	TRBJ2-7	ASSLNVPASSYEQY
TRBV2	TRBJ1-1	ASSQDRGVAF
TRBV20-1	TRBJ2-3	SARDPLTGGTDTQY
TRBV30	TRBJ2-5	AWSAVSRETQY
TRBV10-3	TRBJ2-7	AIREDRGGEQY
TRBV29-1	TRBJ2-5	SVDVRGRRETQY
TRBV6-6	TRBJ2-1	ASRLLAGGPPYNEQF
TRBV30	TRBJ1-1	AWREGSAEAF
TRBV30	TRBJ1-2	AWSGVRGRGYGYT
TRBV3-1	TRBJ2-5	ASSQRTSGRETQY
TRBV7-2	TRBJ2-1	ASSLRRGTSGEQF